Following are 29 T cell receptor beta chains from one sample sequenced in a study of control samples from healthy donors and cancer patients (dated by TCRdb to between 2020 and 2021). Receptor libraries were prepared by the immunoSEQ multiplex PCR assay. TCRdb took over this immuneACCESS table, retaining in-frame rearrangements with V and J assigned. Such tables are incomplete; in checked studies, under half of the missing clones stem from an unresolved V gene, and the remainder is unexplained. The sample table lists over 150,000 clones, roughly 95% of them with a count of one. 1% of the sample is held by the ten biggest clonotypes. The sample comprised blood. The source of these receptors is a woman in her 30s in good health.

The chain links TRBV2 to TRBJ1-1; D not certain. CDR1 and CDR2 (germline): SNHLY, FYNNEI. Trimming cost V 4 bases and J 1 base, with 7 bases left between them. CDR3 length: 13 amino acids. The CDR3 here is CASSVNRNTEAFF. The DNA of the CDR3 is TGTGCCAGCAGTGTAAACAGGAACACTGAAGCTTTCTTT.

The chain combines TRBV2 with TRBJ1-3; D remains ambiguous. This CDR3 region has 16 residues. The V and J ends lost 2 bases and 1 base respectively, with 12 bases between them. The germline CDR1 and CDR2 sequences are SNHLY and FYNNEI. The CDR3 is CASSEPGFGSGNTIYF. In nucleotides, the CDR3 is TGTGCCAGCAGTGAACCGGGTTTTGGTTCTGGAAACACCATATATTTT.

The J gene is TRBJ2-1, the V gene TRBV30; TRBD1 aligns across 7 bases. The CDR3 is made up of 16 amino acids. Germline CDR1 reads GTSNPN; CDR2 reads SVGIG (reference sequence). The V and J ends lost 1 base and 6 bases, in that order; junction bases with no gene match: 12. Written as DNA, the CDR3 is TGTGCCTGGAGTGGGGCGGTAGACAGGGACGGCAATGAGCAGTTCTTC. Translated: CAWSGAVDRDGNEQFF. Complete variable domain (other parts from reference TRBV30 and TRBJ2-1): SQTIHQWPATLVQPVGSPLSLECTVEGTSNPNLYWYRQAAGRGLQLLFYSVGIGQISSEVPQNLSASRPQDRQFILSSKKLLLSDSGFYLCAWSGAVDRDGNEQFFGPGTRLTVL.

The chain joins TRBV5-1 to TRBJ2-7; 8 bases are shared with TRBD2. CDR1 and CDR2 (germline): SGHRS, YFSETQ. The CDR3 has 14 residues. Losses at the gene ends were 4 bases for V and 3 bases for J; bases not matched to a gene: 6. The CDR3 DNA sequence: TGCGCCAGCAGCCCGAGCGGGAGTAGCTACGAGCAGTACTTC. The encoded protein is CASSPSGSSYEQYF.

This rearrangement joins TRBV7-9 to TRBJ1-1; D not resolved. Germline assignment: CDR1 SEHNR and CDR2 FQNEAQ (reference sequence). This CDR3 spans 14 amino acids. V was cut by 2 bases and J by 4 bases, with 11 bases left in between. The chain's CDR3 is CASSLSTFSTEAFF. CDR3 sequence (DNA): TGTGCCAGCAGCTTATCTACTTTCTCCACTGAAGCTTTCTTT.

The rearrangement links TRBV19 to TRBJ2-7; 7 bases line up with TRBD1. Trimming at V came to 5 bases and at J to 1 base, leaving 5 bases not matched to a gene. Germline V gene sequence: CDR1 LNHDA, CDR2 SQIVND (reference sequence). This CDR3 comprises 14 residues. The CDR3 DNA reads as TGTGCCAGTAGTCACGAGACAGGGTCCTACGAGCAGTACTTC. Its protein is CASSHETGSYEQYF.

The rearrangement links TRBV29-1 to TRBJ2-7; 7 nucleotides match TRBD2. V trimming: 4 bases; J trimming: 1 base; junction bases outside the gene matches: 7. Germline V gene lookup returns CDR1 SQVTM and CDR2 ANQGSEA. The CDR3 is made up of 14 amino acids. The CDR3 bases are TGCAGCGTTGGGGGGGGAGTTGGTTCCTACGAGCAGTACTTC. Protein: CSVGGGVGSYEQYF.

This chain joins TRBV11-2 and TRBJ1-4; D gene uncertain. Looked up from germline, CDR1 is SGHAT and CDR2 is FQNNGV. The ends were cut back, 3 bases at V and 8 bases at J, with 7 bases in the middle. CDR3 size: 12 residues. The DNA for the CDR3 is TGTGCCAGCAGCTTGGTTGGGGAAAAACTGTTTTTT. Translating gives CASSLVGEKLFF.

The CDR3 sequence: CASSVVGTSYEQYF. The CDR3 region has the DNA TGTGCCAGCAGCGTAGTAGGCACTTCCTACGAGCAGTACTTC. The V call is TRBV9, the J call TRBJ2-7; D unresolved. V dropped 0 bases and J dropped 1 base, with 8 bases sitting between them. This CDR3 is 14 amino acids long. Germline V CDR1 and CDR2: SGDLS, YYNGEE. The variable domain in full, completed from reference TRBV9 and TRBJ2-7, reads DSGVTQTPKHLITATGQRVTLRCSPRSGDLSVYWYQQSLDQGLQFLIQYYNGEERAKGNILERFSAQQFPDLHSELNLSSLELGDSALYFCASSVVGTSYEQYFGPGTRLTVT.

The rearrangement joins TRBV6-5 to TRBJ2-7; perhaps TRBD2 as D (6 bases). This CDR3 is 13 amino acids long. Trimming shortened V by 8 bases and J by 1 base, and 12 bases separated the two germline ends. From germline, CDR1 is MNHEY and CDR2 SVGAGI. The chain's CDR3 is CASGNRGSYEQYF. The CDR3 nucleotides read TGTGCCAGCGGAAATCGGGGGTCCTACGAGCAGTACTTC.

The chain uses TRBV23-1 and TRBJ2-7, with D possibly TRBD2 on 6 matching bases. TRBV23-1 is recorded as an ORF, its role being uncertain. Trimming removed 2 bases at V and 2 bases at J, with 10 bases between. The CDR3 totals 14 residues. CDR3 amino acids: CASSQEGGPYEQYF. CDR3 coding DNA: TGCGCCAGCAGTCAAGAAGGAGGGCCCTACGAGCAGTACTTC.

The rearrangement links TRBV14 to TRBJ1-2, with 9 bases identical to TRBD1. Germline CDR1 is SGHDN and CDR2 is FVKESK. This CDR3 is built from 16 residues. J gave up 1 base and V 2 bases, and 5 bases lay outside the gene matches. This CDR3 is CASSQWDRADNYGYTF. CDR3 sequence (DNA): TGTGCCAGCAGCCAATGGGACAGGGCAGATAACTATGGCTACACCTTC.

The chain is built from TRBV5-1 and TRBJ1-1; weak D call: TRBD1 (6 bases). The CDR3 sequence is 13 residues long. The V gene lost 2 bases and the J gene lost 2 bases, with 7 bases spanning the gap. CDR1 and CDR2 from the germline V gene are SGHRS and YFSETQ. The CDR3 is CASSFGTNTEAFF. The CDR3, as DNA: TGCGCCAGCAGCTTCGGGACAAACACTGAAGCTTTCTTT.

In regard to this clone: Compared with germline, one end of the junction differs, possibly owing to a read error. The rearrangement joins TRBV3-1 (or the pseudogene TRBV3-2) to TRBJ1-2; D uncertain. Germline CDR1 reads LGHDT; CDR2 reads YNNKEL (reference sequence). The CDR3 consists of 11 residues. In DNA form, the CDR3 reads TGTGCCAGCAGCCGCCTTAATGAGGCTGCCTTC. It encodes CASSRLNEAAF.

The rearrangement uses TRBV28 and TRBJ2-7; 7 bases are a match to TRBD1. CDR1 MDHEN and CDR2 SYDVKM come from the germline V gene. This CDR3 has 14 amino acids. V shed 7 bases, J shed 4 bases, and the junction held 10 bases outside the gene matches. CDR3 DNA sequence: TGTGCCAGCAACTCGGGACAGAGACTTTACGAGCAGTACTTC. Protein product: CASNSGQRLYEQYF.

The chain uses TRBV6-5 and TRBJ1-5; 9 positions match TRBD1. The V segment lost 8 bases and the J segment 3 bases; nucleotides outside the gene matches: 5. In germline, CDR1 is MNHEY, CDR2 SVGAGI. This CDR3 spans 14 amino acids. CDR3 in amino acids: CASVTGGNNQPQHF. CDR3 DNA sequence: TGTGCCAGCGTGACAGGGGGAAACAATCAGCCCCAGCATTTT.

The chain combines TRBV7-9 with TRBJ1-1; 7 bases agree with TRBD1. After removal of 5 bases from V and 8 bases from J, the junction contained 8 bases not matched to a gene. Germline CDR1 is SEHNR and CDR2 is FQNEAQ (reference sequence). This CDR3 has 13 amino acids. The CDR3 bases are TGTGCCAGCAGCCTCCAGGGGGGCTTAGAAGCTTTCTTT. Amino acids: CASSLQGGLEAFF.

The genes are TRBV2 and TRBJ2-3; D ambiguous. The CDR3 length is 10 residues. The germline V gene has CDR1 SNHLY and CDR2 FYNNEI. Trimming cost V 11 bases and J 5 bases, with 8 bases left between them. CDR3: CALVGDTQYF. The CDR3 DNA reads TGTGCCTTGGTGGGAGATACGCAGTATTTT.

CDR3 nucleotide sequence: TGCAGTGCCGACGTAGCCGGGACCCAGTACTTC. Amino acid sequence: CSADVAGTQYF. V and J are TRBV20-1 and TRBJ2-5; D is ambiguous. This CDR3 has 11 residues. Germline V lookup: CDR1 DFQATT, CDR2 SNEGSKA (reference sequence). V lost 6 bases, J lost 7 bases, and 12 bases lay in between.

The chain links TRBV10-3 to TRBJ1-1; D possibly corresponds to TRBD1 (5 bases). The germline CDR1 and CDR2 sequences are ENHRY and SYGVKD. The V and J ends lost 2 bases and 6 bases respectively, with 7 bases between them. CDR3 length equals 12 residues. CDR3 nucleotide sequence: TGTGCCATCAGTGAGAAGGGACCTGAAGCTTTCTTT. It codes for CAISEKGPEAFF.

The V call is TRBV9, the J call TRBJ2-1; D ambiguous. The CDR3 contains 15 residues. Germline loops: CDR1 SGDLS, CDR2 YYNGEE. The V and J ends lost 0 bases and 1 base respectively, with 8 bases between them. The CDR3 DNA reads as TGTGCCAGCAGCGTAGTTACAGCGTCCTACAATGAGCAGTTCTTC. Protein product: CASSVVTASYNEQFF.

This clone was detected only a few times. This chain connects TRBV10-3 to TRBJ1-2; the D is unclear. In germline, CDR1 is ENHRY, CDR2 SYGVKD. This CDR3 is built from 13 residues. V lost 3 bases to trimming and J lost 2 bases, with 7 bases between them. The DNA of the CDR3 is TGTGCCATCAGTGATGAAGGGAACTATGGCTACACCTTC. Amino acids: CAISDEGNYGYTF.

CDR3 in amino acids: CASSLGTGVEGELFF. CDR3 sequence (DNA): TGTGCCAGCAGCTTAGGGACAGGGGTGGAGGGGGAGCTGTTTTTT. This chain connects TRBV7-3 to TRBJ2-2; the match to TRBD1 covers 10 bases. From germline, CDR1 is SGHTA and CDR2 FQGTGA. Trimming at V came to 2 bases and at J to 8 bases, leaving 5 bases not matched to a gene. CDR3 length: 15 residues.

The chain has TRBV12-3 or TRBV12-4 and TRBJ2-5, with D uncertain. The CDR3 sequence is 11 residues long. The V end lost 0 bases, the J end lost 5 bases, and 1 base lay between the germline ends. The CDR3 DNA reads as TGTGCCAGCAGTTTAGCCGAGACCCAGTACTTC. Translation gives CASSLAETQYF.

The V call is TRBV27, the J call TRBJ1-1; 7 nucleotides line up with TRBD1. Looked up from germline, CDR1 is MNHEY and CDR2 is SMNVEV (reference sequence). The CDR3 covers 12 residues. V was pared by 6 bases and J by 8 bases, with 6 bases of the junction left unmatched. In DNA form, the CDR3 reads TGTGCCAGCAGCCATGGGGGACAGGAAGCTTTCTTT. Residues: CASSHGGQEAFF.

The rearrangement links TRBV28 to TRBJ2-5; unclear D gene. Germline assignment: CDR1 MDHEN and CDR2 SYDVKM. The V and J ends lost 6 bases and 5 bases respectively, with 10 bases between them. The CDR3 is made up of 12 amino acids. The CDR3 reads CASRSGLETQYF. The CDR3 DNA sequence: TGTGCCAGCAGGAGTGGATTGGAGACCCAGTACTTC.

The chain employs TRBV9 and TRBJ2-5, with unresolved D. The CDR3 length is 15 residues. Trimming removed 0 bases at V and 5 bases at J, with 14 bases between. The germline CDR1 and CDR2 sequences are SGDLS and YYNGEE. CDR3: CASSVDDGGWETQYF. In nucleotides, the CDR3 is TGTGCCAGCAGCGTAGACGACGGTGGCTGGGAGACCCAGTACTTC.

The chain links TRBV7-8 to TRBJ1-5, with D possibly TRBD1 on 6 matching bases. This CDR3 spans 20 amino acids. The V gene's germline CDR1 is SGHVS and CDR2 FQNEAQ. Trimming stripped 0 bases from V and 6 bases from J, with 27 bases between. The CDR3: CASSLATLGAARTRAQPQHF. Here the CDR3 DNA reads TGTGCCAGCAGCTTAGCGACCTTGGGGGCCGCAAGGACAAGGGCTCAGCCCCAGCATTTT.

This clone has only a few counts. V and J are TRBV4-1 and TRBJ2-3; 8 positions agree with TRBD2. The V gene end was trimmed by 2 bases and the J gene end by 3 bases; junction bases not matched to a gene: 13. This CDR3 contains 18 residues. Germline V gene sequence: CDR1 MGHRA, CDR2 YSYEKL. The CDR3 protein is CASSQTVLGGGRTDTQYF. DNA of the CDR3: TGCGCCAGCAGCCAAACGGTACTGGGCGGGGGGCGTACAGATACGCAGTATTTT.